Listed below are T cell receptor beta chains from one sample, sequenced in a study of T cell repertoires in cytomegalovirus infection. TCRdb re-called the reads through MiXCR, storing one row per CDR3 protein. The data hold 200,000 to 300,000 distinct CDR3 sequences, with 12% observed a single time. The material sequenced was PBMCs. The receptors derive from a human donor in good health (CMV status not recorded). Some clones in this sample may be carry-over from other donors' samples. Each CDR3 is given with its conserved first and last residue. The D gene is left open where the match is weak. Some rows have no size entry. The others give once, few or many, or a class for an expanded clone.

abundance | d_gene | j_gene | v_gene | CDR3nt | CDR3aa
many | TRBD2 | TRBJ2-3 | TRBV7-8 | TGTGCCAGCACTTCGCGCGCGGGGGAGCAGTATTTT | CASTSRAGEQYF
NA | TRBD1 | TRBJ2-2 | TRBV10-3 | TGTGCCACGGGATCCCAGGGACAGGGCACCGGGGAGCTGTTTTTT | CATGSQGQGTGELFF
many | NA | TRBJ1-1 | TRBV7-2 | TGTGCCAGCAGCTTAAACACAGGCGGATGGTGGAACACTGAAGCTTTCTTT | CASSLNTGGWWNTEAFF
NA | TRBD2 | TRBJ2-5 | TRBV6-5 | TGTGCCAGCAGTTCCCCGGGACTAGCGAGGGGCCAGTACTTC | CASSSPGLARGQYF
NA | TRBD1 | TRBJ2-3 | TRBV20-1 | TGCAGTGCCAAGCCGGGACAGTCCACAGATACGCAGTATTTT | CSAKPGQSTDTQYF
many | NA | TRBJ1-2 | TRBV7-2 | TGTGCCAGCAGCATTCAGGGGCTGAGTGGCTACACCTTC | CASSIQGLSGYTF
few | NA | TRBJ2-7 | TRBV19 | TGTGCCAGTAGTTCCCAGGGTAACCCATCCTACGAGCAGTACTTC | CASSSQGNPSYEQYF
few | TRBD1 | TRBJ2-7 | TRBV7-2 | TGTGCCAGCAGCCGCGGGACAGGGGGCCTCGAGCAGTACTTC | CASSRGTGGLEQYF
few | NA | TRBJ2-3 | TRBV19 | TGTGCCAGCCGAGATCCTGGCGGGATTTCAGATACGCAGTATTTT | CASRDPGGISDTQYF
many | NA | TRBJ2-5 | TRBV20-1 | TGCAGTGCTAGGGACAGTCTCGGAACCCAGTACTTC | CSARDSLGTQYF
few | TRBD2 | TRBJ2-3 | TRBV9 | TGTGCCAGCAGCGTAGAACCTAGCGGGGGACAGACTTCATTAGATACGCAGTATTTT | CASSVEPSGGQTSLDTQYF
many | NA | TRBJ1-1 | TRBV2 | TGTGCCAGCAGTGATAACACTGAAGCTTTCTTT | CASSDNTEAFF
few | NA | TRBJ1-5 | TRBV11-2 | TGTGCCAGCAGCCCACTTGCGGATGGCAATCAGCCCCAGCATTTT | CASSPLADGNQPQHF
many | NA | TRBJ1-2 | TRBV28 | TGTGCCAGCATGCGGTTAACTAACTATGGCTACACCTTC | CASMRLTNYGYTF
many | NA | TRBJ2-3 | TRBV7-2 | TGTGCCAGCAGCTTAGGAGGGCCCCCGGGAGATACGCAGTATTTT | CASSLGGPPGDTQYF
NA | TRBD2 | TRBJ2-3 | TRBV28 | TGTGCCAGCAGTTCCCTAGCGGGGGTAAGCACAGATACGCAGTATTTT | CASSSLAGVSTDTQYF
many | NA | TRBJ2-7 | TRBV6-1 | TGTGCCAGCCCCGCTGATAGTTTGTACGAGCAGTACTTC | CASPADSLYEQYF
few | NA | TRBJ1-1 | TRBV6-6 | TGTGCCAGCAGTTACAGATGGGATCCGGCCGAAGCTTTCTTT | CASSYRWDPAEAFF